This T cell receptor beta chain originates from a study of cytomegalovirus exposure and HLA in healthy donors. Study at large: Genetic ancestry analysis placed about 84% of the 398 donors that were genotyped in the Caucasian-associated cluster. Whole-study findings and limits: Earlier results showed most TCR beta V segments being productive about 87% or about 30% of the time.

On this clone itself: Its specificity is not known.

Germline assignment: CDR1 LGHNA and CDR2 YNFKEQ. V lost 0 bases, J lost 1 base, and 9 bases lay in between. The CDR3 is 15 amino acids. The PCR made use of 60 Vbeta and 13 Jbeta primers. Sequenced by immunoSEQ multiplex PCR; TCRdb stores in-frame clones only, minus some. Of about 120,000 clones in the sample, 83% are singletons; the top ten hold around 20%. This cohort consisted of healthy bone marrow donors. What was sequenced was PBMCs. This sequence was found in a man younger than 35 in good health and CMV-seropositive. The chain combines TRBV4-2 with TRBJ1-1; D gene unclear. The CDR3 nucleotides read TGTGCCAGCAGCCAAGATCCGGCAGGGAACACTGAAGCTTTCTTT. The encoded protein is CASSQDPAGNTEAFF.